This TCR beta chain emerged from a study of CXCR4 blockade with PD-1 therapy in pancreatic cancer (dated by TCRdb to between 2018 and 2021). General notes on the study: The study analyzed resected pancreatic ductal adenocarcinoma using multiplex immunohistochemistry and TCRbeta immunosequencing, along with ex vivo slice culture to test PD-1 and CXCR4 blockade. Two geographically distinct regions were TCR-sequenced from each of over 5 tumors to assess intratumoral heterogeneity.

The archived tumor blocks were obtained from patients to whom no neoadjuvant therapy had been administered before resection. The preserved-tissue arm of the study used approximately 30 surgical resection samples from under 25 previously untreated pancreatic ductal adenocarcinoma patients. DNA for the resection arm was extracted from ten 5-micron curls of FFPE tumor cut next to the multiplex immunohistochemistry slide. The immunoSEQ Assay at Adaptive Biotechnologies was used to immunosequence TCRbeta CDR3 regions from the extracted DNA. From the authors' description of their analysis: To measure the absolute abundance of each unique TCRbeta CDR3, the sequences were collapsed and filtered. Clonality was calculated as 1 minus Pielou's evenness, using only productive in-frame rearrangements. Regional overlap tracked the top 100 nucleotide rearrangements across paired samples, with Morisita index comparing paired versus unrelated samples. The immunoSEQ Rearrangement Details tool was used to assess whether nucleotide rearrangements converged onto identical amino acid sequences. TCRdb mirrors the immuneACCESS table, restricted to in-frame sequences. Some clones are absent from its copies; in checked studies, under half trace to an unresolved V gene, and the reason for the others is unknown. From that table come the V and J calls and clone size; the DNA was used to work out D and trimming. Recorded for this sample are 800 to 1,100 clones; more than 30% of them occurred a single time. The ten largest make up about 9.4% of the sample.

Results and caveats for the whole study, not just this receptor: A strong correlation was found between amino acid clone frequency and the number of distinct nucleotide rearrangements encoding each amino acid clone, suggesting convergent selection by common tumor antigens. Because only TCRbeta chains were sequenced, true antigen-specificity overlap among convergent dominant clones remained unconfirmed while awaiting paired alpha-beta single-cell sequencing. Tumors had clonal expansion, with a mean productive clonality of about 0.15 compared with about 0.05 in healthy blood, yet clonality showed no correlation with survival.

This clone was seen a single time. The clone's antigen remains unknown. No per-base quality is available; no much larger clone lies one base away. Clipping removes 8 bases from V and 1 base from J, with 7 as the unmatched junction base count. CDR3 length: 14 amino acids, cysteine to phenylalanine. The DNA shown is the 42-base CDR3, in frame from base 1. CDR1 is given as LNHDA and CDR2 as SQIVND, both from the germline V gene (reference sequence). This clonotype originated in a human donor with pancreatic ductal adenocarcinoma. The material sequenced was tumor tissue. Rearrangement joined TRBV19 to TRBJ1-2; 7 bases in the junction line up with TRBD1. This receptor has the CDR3 CASLDRRYNYGYTF. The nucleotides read TGTGCCAGTCTGGACAGGCGGTATAACTATGGCTACACCTTC.